These T cell receptor beta chains were read from a single sample in a study of technical replicates of blood from several donors. The data were produced by immunoSEQ multiplex PCR, yet TCRdb's version contains in-frame clones alone and is incomplete. Seen here are 50,000 to 70,000 clones, 88% observed once, and the top ten hold 4.6%. Sequenced material: PBMCs. These receptors all come from a human donor in good health. Some clones in this sample may be carry-over from other donors' samples. The CDR3 runs from the conserved cysteine through the conserved F or W. D genes are given only for firm matches. Size values are once, few and many counts, or a class for expanded clones, and some rows have none.

TRBJ1-6	16	TRBV7-9	once	TRBD1	TGTGCCAGCAGCTACCAACGGGGGGACAGGCCCTCACCCCTCCACTTT	CASSYQRGDRPSPLHF
TRBJ2-1	15	TRBV7-3	-	TRBD2	TGTGCCAGCAGCCCGGGACTAGCGGGGGAGTATGAGCAGTTCTTC	CASSPGLAGEYEQFF
TRBJ2-7	15	TRBV9	-	TRBD2	TGTGCCAGCAGCGTAGGCCCAGCGGGAGAGGAGGAGCAGTACTTC	CASSVGPAGEEEQYF
TRBJ1-5	16	TRBV5-1	-	TRBD1	TGCGCCAGCAGCAAGGGGACAGGGGGCTACAATCAGCCCCAGCATTTT	CASSKGTGGYNQPQHF
TRBJ1-5	15	TRBV19	few	-	TGTGCCAGTAGTATAGACAACGGGGAGAATCAGCCCCAGCATTTT	CASSIDNGENQPQHF
TRBJ1-4	15	TRBV7-2	-	TRBD1	TGTGCCAGCAGCCCACCGACAGGGACGGGTGAAAAACTGTTTTTT	CASSPPTGTGEKLFF
TRBJ2-7	11	TRBV7-9	-	-	TGTGCCAGCAGCCAGGCGCTCGAGCAGTACTTC	CASSQALEQYF
TRBJ1-2	16	TRBV4-1	-	-	TGCGCCAGCAGCCAAGATAAATTGGGGCCTAACTATGGCTACACCTTC	CASSQDKLGPNYGYTF
TRBJ2-1	12	TRBV30	-	-	TGTGCCTGGAGTGTACCCCAGGGGTGGCCGTTCTTC	CAWSVPQGWPFF
TRBJ2-7	14	TRBV7-2	few	-	TGTGCCAGCAGCAAGGACTACCGATCCTACGAGCAGTACTTC	CASSKDYRSYEQYF
TRBJ2-1	15	TRBV5-6	-	TRBD2	TGTGCCAGCAGCTTAGAACTAGCGGGATACAATGAGCAGTTCTTC	CASSLELAGYNEQFF
TRBJ2-7	12	TRBV7-8	-	-	TGTGCCAGCAGCCCCTCGGTTTACGAGCAGTACTTC	CASSPSVYEQYF
TRBJ1-3	14	TRBV5-1	-	-	TGCGCCAGCAGCGGGGGGACGGGCGGAAACACCATATATTTT	CASSGGTGGNTIYF
TRBJ2-7	13	TRBV7-2	-	TRBD1	TGTGCCAGCAGCGGGCAGGGGGCCCACGAGCAGTACTTC	CASSGQGAHEQYF
TRBJ1-4	14	TRBV4-3	-	TRBD1	TGCGCCAGCAGGGACAGGGGGCGAGATGAAAAACTGTTTTTT	CASRDRGRDEKLFF
TRBJ1-1	15	TRBV4-3	once	-	TGCGCCAGCAGCCAAGACGAGACAGTGAACACTGAAGCTTTCTTT	CASSQDETVNTEAFF